The clone carrying this T cell receptor beta chain was seen a few times. The antigen is unknown. The record originates from a study of early T cells in non-severe SARS-CoV-2 infection. Study background: The sequenced material was bulk RNA from unsorted whole blood, and its chains were unpaired. Findings and caveats of the study: The VDJdb matching leaned toward anti-spike CD8 responses and overlooked private and CD4 specificities.

Tagging with unique molecular identifiers was applied to individual cDNA molecules. TCRdb ran MiXCR on the 5' RACE reads and lists one entry per CDR3 protein. The table shows 50,000 to 60,000 distinct CDR3 sequences, with about 10% occurring only once. Germline assignment: CDR1 SGHVS and CDR2 FQNEAQ. V was shortened by 5 bases and J by 4 bases, with 14 bases between the two germline ends. There are 14 residues in the CDR3. Sequencing was performed on whole blood. This receptor was taken from an adult who was a healthcare worker with PCR-confirmed SARS-CoV-2 infection or an uninfected control (not recorded which). This chain joins TRBV7-8 and TRBJ2-5, with a tentative D call TRBD2 (6 bases). The CDR3 here is CASSANGRGETQYF. In nucleotides, the CDR3 is TGTGCCAGCAGCGCGAACGGGAGAGGAGAGACCCAGTACTTC.